This is a list of T cell receptor beta chains from one sample in a study of OX40 agonist ivuxolimab in advanced cancers. TCRdb's table, derived via immunoSEQ multiplex PCR, lists solely in-frame clones and lacks some. The sample records about 86,000 clones, less than 95% being singletons. The specimen was CD4+ or CD8+ T cells sorted from blood, collected in a trial of the OX40 agonist ivuxolimab. All receptors derive from an adult with an advanced solid tumor such as melanoma, head and neck, liver or kidney cancer. Each CDR3 is given with its conserved first and last residue. The D gene is left open where the match is weak. A row's size may be missing; if present it is once, few, many or a size class.

J gene	V gene	D gene	clone size	CDR3 protein	CDR3 DNA
TRBJ1-2	TRBV5-5	-	-	CASSLVGYDINYGYTF	TGTGCCAGCAGCTTGGTAGGGTACGATATAAACTATGGCTACACCTTC
TRBJ2-7	TRBV28	-	once	CASSLSLGASSSYEQYF	TGTGCCAGCAGTCTCTCTTTAGGGGCGTCCTCCTCCTACGAGCAGTACTTC
TRBJ1-5	TRBV28	TRBD1	-	CASSLQGTGAQPQHF	TGTGCCAGCAGTTTACAAGGGACAGGGGCTCAGCCCCAGCATTTT
TRBJ1-2	TRBV6-6	-	-	CASALIGYGYTF	TGTGCCAGCGCATTAATTGGGTATGGCTACACCTTC
TRBJ2-1	TRBV4-1	-	-	CASSQGSRESSYNEQFF	TGCGCCAGCAGCCAAGGGTCGCGAGAAAGCTCCTACAATGAGCAGTTCTTC
TRBJ2-5	TRBV4-1	TRBD1	-	CASSQDRAGGETQYF	TGCGCCAGCAGCCAAGATCGGGCAGGGGGTGAGACCCAGTACTTC
TRBJ2-7	TRBV4-1	TRBD2	-	CASSQSGTSGGSYEQYF	TGCGCCAGCAGCCAATCAGGGACTAGCGGGGGCTCCTACGAGCAGTACTTC
TRBJ1-1	TRBV6-4	-	-	CASRGSGVAEAFF	TGTGCCAGCAGGGGATCAGGGGTGGCTGAAGCTTTCTTT
TRBJ1-1	TRBV30	TRBD1	-	CAWRPEGARGNTEAFF	TGTGCCTGGAGGCCCGAGGGGGCTCGCGGGAACACTGAAGCTTTCTTT
TRBJ2-1	TRBV10-3	-	-	CAISESVVLRDYNEQFF	TGTGCCATCAGTGAGTCGGTGGTCCTGCGGGACTACAATGAGCAGTTCTTC
TRBJ2-2	TRBV4-1	TRBD2	-	CASSQEAGALTGELFF	TGCGCCAGCAGCCAAGAAGCGGGAGCCCTCACCGGGGAGCTGTTTTTT
TRBJ2-3	TRBV19	TRBD2	-	CASSMGSGSFVDTQYF	TGTGCCAGTAGTATGGGTAGCGGGAGTTTCGTAGATACGCAGTATTTT
TRBJ2-1	TRBV7-9	-	once	CASSLIPHNEQFF	TGTGCCAGCAGCTTAATACCGCACAATGAGCAGTTCTTC
TRBJ2-5	TRBV5-1	-	-	CASSQGPARETQYF	TGCGCCAGCAGCCAGGGACCAGCCCGGGAGACCCAGTACTTC
TRBJ2-7	TRBV10-3	-	-	CANVLRVAYEQYF	TGTGCCAACGTCCTGCGGGTCGCCTACGAGCAGTACTTC
TRBJ2-3	TRBV2	-	-	CASSLGGATDTQYF	TGTGCCAGCAGCCTCGGTGGGGCTACAGATACGCAGTATTTT
TRBJ2-6	TRBV2	-	-	CASSAFTGANVLTF	TGTGCCAGCAGTGCTTTCACTGGGGCCAACGTCCTGACTTTC
TRBJ2-7	TRBV19	-	-	CASSIGLAYEQYF	TGTGCCAGTAGTATTGGGCTTGCCTACGAGCAGTACTTC
TRBJ1-5	TRBV6-5	-	-	CASSPLGGNQPQHF	TGTGCCAGCAGTCCCCTGGGAGGCAATCAGCCCCAGCATTTT
TRBJ2-7	TRBV5-6	-	-	CASTPGVGFAYEQYF	TGTGCCAGCACCCCCGGAGTAGGTTTCGCCTACGAGCAGTACTTC
TRBJ2-7	TRBV27	TRBD2	-	CASSSGLATYEQYF	TGTGCCAGCAGCTCCGGACTAGCGACCTACGAGCAGTACTTC
TRBJ1-1	TRBV19	-	-	CASSMARTTEAFF	TGTGCCAGTAGTATGGCCAGGACGACTGAAGCTTTCTTT
TRBJ2-3	TRBV9	-	-	CASSVDGTGKDTQYF	TGTGCCAGCAGCGTAGATGGCACAGGGAAGGATACGCAGTATTTT
TRBJ2-7	TRBV7-9	-	-	CASSLAGPSGEQYF	TGTGCCAGCAGCTTAGCGGGCCCTTCGGGGGAGCAGTACTTC
TRBJ2-1	TRBV4-1	TRBD2	-	CASSPRLAGGLYNEQFF	TGCGCCAGCAGCCCGCGACTAGCGGGAGGTCTCTACAATGAGCAGTTCTTC
TRBJ1-4	TRBV12-5	-	-	CASGITGKSMKELFF	TGTGCTAGTGGTATAACAGGGAAGTCAATGAAGGAACTGTTTTTT
TRBJ2-1	TRBV7-9	-	-	CASSFDDRRYNEQFF	TGTGCCAGCAGCTTTGATGACAGACGCTACAATGAGCAGTTCTTC
TRBJ2-1	TRBV11-3	-	-	CASSGTGTYNEQFF	TGTGCCAGCAGTGGAACAGGGACTTACAATGAGCAGTTCTTC
TRBJ2-7	TRBV4-1	TRBD2	-	CASSLRGLGPLDEQYF	TGCGCCAGCAGCCTTAGAGGACTAGGGCCCCTCGACGAGCAGTACTTC
TRBJ2-1	TRBV18	-	-	CASSSPLGSYEQFF	TGTGCCAGCTCCTCACCACTGGGCTCATACGAGCAGTTCTTC
TRBJ2-3	TRBV10-3	-	-	CAISESYYQSTDTQYF	TGTGCCATCAGTGAGTCCTACTACCAGAGCACAGATACGCAGTATTTT
TRBJ2-7	TRBV7-9	-	-	CASSPPGGKKPYEQYF	TGTGCCAGCAGCCCTCCCGGCGGGAAGAAGCCCTACGAGCAGTACTTC
TRBJ2-7	TRBV28	-	-	CASSLPGVPEQYF	TGTGCCAGCAGTTTACCGGGGGTCCCCGAGCAGTACTTC
TRBJ2-3	TRBV7-9	TRBD2	-	CASSSSGRKVWVTDTQYF	TGTGCCAGCAGCTCGAGCGGGAGGAAAGTGTGGGTAACAGATACGCAGTATTTT
TRBJ2-7	TRBV7-6	TRBD2	-	CASSLVSGAGVTYEQYF	TGTGCCAGCAGCTTAGTTTCGGGAGCGGGAGTAACCTACGAGCAGTACTTC
TRBJ1-1	TRBV6-5	-	-	CATNMNTEAFF	TGTGCCACCAATATGAACACTGAAGCTTTCTTT
TRBJ2-2	TRBV30	-	-	CAWSVVVLNTGELFF	TGTGCCTGGAGTGTAGTAGTCCTGAACACCGGGGAGCTGTTTTTT
TRBJ2-7	TRBV4-1	-	-	CASSQDLLSISRGEVYEQYF	TGCGCCAGCAGCCAAGATCTTCTTAGCATAAGCAGGGGCGAAGTCTACGAGCAGTACTTC
TRBJ2-2	TRBV7-6	-	-	CASSFKGSGELFF	TGTGCCAGCAGCTTCAAGGGGTCCGGGGAGCTGTTTTTT
TRBJ2-1	TRBV6-5	-	-	CASSYLADPYNEQFF	TGTGCCAGCAGTTATTTGGCGGACCCCTACAATGAGCAGTTCTTC
TRBJ1-6	TRBV5-6	TRBD1	-	CASSYRDRVSPLHF	TGTGCCAGCAGCTACCGGGACAGGGTTTCACCCCTCCACTTT
TRBJ2-1	TRBV7-9	TRBD1	-	CASSIRQGISYNEQFF	TGTGCCAGCAGCATTAGACAGGGAATCTCTTACAATGAGCAGTTCTTC
TRBJ2-7	TRBV5-1	-	-	CASSLGSTGGIEQYF	TGCGCCAGCAGCTTGGGGTCGACCGGGGGAATCGAGCAGTACTTC
TRBJ1-4	TRBV29-1	TRBD1	-	CSVVGTGEEKLFF	TGCAGCGTTGTGGGGACAGGGGAGGAAAAACTGTTTTTT
TRBJ1-6	TRBV29-1	TRBD1	once	CSVAGTENSPLHF	TGCAGCGTTGCCGGGACAGAGAATTCACCCCTCCACTTT
TRBJ1-2	TRBV2	-	-	CASTWIQLNYGYTF	TGTGCCAGCACCTGGATCCAGCTTAACTATGGCTACACCTTC
TRBJ1-4	TRBV5-4	TRBD1	-	CASRGTGGDEKLFF	TGTGCCAGCAGGGGGACAGGGGGTGATGAAAAACTGTTTTTT
TRBJ2-7	TRBV2	TRBD1	-	CASSEGQGSYEQYF	TGTGCCAGCAGCGAGGGACAGGGGTCCTACGAGCAGTACTTC
TRBJ2-7	TRBV7-2	-	-	CASSLTRYEQYF	TGTGCCAGCAGCTTGACTAGGTACGAGCAGTACTTC
TRBJ1-1	TRBV7-3	-	-	CASSLRSDTEAFF	TGTGCCAGCAGCTTACGTTCGGACACTGAAGCTTTCTTT
TRBJ2-1	TRBV9	-	few	CASSPQGPDNEQFF	TGTGCCAGCAGCCCACAAGGACCCGACAATGAGCAGTTCTTC
TRBJ2-5	TRBV6-5	-	-	CASSMPGSETQYF	TGTGCCAGCAGTATGCCGGGAAGCGAGACCCAGTACTTC
TRBJ1-1	TRBV5-1	TRBD1	-	CASSPHRGQGITEAFF	TGCGCCAGCAGCCCCCACAGGGGGCAAGGGATCACTGAAGCTTTCTTT